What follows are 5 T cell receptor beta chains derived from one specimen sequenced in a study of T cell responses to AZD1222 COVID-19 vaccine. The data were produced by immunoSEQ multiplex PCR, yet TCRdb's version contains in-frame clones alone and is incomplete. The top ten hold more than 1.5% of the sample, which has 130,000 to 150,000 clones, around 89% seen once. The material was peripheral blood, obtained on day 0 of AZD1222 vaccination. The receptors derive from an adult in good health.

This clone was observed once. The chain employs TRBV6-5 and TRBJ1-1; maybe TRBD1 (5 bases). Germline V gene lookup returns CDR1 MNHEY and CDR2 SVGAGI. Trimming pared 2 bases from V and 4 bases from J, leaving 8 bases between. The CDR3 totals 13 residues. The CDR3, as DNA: TGTGCCAGCAGTTACCAGGGAAGCACTGAAGCTTTCTTT. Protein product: CASSYQGSTEAFF.

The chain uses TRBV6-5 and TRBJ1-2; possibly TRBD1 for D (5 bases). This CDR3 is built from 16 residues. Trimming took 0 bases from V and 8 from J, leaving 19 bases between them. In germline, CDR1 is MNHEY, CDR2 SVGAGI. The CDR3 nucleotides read TGTGCCAGCAGTTACTCCCAGGGCAGGACCGCCTTCGGCTACACCTTC. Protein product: CASSYSQGRTAFGYTF.

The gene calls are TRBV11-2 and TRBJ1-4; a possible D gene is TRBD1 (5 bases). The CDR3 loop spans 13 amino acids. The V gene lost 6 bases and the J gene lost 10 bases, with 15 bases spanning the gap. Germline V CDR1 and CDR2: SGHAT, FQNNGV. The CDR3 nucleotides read TGTGCCAGCAGATCGGGGACCTTTGGAAAACTGTTTTTT. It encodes CASRSGTFGKLFF.

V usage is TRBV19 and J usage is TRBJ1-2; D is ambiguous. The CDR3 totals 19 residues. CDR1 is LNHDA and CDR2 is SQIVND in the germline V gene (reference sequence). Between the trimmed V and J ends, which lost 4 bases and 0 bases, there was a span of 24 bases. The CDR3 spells CASSRPTGRDLRSNYGYTF. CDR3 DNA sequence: TGTGCCAGTAGTAGACCGACTGGACGCGACCTCAGGTCTAACTATGGCTACACCTTC.

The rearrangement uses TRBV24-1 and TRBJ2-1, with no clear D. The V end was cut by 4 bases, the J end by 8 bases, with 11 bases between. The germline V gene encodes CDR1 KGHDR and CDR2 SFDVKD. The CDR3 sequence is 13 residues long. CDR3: CATSEPNRDEQFF. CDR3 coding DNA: TGTGCCACCAGTGAACCGAATAGGGATGAGCAGTTCTTC.